The TCR beta chain described here comes from a study of OX40 agonist ivuxolimab in advanced cancers. Overall study: The eligibility criteria allowed prior anti-PD-1, anti-PD-L1 or anti-CTLA-4 therapy, and 40% had some. Partial responses were recorded for three patients, including one with hepatocellular carcinoma and two with cutaneous melanoma.

Some clones are missing from TCRdb's copy, which holds only in-frame ones; the method was immunoSEQ multiplex PCR. The sample includes tens of thousands of clones, around 82% of them seen just once. Samples were taken at baseline and on day 1 of cycles 4 and 7. The germline CDR1 and CDR2 sequences are SGDLS and YYNGEE. The CDR3 runs to 16 residues. The ends lost 3 bases at V and 8 bases at J; junction bases unmatched: 10. The starting material was CD4+ or CD8+ T cells sorted from blood, obtained in a trial of the OX40 agonist ivuxolimab. The rearrangement links TRBV9 to TRBJ2-1; 11 nucleotides line up with TRBD1. The TCR was taken from an adult with an advanced solid tumor such as melanoma, head and neck, liver or kidney cancer. CDR3 DNA: TGTGCCAGCAGCGCCCCGGGACAGGGGGTGGGCGATGAGCAGTTCTTC. Its translation is CASSAPGQGVGDEQFF.